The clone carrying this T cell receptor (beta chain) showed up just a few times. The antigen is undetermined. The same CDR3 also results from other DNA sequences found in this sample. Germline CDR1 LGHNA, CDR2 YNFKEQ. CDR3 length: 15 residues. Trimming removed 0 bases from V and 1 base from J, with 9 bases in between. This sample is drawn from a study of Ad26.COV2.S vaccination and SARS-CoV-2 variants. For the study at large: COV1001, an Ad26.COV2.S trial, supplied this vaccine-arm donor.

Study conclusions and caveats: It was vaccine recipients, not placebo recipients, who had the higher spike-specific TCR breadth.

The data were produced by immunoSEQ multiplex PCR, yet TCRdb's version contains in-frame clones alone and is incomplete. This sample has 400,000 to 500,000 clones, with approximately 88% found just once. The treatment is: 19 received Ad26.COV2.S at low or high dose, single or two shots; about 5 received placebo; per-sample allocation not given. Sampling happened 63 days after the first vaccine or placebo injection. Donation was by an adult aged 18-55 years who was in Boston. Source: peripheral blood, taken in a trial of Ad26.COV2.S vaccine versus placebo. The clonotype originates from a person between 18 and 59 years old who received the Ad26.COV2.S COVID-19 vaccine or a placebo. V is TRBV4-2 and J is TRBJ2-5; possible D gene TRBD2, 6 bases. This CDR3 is CASSQDRGSQETQYF. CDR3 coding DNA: TGTGCCAGCAGCCAAGATCGGGGGAGCCAAGAGACCCAGTACTTC.